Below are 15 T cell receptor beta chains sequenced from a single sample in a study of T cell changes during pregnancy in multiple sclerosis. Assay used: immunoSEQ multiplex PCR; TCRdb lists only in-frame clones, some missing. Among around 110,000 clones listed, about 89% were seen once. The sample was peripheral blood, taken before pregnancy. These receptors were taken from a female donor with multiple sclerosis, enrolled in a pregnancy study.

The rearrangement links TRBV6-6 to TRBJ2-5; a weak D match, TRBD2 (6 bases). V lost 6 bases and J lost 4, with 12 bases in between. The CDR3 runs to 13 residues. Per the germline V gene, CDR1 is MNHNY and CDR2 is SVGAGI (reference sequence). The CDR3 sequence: CASRRGTPETQYF. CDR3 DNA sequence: TGTGCCAGCAGACGAGGGACTCCAGAGACCCAGTACTTC.

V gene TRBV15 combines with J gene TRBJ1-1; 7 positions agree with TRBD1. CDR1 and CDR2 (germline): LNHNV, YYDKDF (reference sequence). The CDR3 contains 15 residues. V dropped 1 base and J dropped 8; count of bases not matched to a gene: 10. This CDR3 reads CATSRALQGDGEAFF. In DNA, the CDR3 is TGTGCCACCAGCAGAGCCCTGCAGGGGGATGGCGAAGCTTTCTTT.

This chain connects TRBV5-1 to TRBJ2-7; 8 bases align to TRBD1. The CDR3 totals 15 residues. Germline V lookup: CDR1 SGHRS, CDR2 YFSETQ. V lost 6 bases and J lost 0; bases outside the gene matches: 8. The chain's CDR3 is CASNLRTGSSYEQYF. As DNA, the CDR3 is TGCGCCAGCAACTTACGGACAGGGAGCTCCTACGAGCAGTACTTC.

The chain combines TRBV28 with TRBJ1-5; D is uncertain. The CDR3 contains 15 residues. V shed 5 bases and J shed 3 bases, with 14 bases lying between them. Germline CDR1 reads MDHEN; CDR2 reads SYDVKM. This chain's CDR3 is CASSPNTGNNQPQHF. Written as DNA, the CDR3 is TGTGCCAGCAGTCCTAACACGGGAAACAATCAGCCCCAGCATTTT.

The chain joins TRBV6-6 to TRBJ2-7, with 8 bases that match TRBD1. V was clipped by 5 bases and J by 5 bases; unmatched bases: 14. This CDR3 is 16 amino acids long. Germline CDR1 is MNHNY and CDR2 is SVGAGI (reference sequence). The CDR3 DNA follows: TGTGCCAGCAGTCAGACCCGACAGGGGCCTTACAACGAGCAGTACTTC. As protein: CASSQTRQGPYNEQYF.

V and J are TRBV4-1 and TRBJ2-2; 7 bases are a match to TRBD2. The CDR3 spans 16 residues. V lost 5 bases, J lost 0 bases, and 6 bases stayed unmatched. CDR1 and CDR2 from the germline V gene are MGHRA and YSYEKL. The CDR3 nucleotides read TGCGCCAGCAGCTTCGCTAGCGGCGCGAACACCGGGGAGCTGTTTTTT. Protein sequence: CASSFASGANTGELFF.

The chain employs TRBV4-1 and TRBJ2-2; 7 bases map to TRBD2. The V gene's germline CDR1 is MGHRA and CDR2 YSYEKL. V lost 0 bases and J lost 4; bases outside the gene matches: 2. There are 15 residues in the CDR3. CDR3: CASSQDPSGTGELFF. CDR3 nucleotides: TGCGCCAGCAGCCAAGATCCTAGCGGCACCGGGGAGCTGTTTTTT.

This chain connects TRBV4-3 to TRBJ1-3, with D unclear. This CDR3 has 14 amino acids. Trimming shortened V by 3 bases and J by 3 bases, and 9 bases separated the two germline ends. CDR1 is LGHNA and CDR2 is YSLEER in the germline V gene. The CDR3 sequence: CASSHEVIGNTIYF. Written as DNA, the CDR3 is TGCGCCAGCAGCCATGAGGTTATTGGAAACACCATATATTTT.

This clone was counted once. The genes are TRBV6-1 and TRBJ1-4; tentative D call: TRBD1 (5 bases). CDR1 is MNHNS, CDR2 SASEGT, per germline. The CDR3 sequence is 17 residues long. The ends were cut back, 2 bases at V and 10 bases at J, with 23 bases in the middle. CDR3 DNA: TGTGCCAGCAGTGAATCACTCTGGGGGGGATTTAGCGGAAAACTGTTTTTT. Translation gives CASSESLWGGFSGKLFF.

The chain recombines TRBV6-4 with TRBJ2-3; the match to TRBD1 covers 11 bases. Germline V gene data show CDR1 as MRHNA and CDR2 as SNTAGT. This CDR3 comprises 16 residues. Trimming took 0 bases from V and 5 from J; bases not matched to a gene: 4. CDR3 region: CASSDSRGTGGDTQYF. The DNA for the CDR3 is TGTGCCAGCAGTGACTCCCGTGGGACAGGGGGAGATACGCAGTATTTT.

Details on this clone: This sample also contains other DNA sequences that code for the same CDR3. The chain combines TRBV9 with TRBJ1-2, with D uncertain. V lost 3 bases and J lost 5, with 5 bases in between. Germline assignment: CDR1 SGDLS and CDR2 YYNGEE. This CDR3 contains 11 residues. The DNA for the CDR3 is TGTGCCAGCAGCGCAGTATATGGCTACACCTTC. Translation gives CASSAVYGYTF. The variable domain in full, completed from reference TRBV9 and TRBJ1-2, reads DSGVTQTPKHLITATGQRVTLRCSPRSGDLSVYWYQQSLDQGLQFLIQYYNGEERAKGNILERFSAQQFPDLHSELNLSSLELGDSALYFCASSAVYGYTFGSGTRLTVV.

The CDR3 here is CASSDAGTATYEQYF. The CDR3, as DNA: TGTGCCAGCAGTGACGCCGGGACAGCGACCTACGAGCAGTACTTC. The V gene is TRBV28, the J gene TRBJ2-7, with TRBD1 identical over 7 bases. Trimming removed 5 bases from V and 2 bases from J; junction bases left unmatched: 9. This CDR3 comprises 15 residues. CDR1 and CDR2 from the germline V gene are MDHEN and SYDVKM. Together with reference TRBV28 and TRBJ2-7, the CDR3 gives the full variable domain: DVKVTQSSRYLVKRTGEKVFLECVQDMDHENMFWYRQDPGLGLRLIYFSYDVKMKEKGDIPEGYSVSREKKERFSLILESASTNQTSMYLCASSDAGTATYEQYFGPGTRLTVT.

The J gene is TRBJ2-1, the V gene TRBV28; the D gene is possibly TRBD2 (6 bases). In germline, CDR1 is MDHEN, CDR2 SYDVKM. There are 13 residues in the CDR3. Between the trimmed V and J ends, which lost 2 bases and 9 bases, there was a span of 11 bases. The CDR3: CASSLGAGTEQFF. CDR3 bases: TGTGCCAGCAGTTTAGGGGCGGGAACTGAGCAGTTCTTC.

CDR3 amino acids: CASSRQGAYEQYF. The DNA of the CDR3 is TGTGCCAGCAGCCGACAGGGGGCATACGAGCAGTACTTC. The rearrangement links TRBV7-2 to TRBJ2-7; 10 bases fit TRBD1. Germline V CDR1 and CDR2: SGHTA, FQGNSA. The CDR3 is made up of 13 amino acids. V lost 5 bases, J lost 4 bases, and 2 bases stayed unmatched.

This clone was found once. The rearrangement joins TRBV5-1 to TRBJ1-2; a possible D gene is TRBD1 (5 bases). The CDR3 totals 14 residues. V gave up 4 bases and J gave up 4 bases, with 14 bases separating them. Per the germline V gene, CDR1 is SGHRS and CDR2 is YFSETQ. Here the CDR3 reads CASSPVRGTYGYTF. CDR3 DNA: TGCGCCAGCAGCCCAGTTCGGGGGACCTATGGCTACACCTTC.